This T cell receptor (beta chain) is drawn from a study of T cell clones after liver transplantation. Study in general: TCRbeta sequencing after a pre-transplant mixed lymphocyte reaction identified graft-donor-reactive clones, later tracked in post-transplant blood.

Here immunoSEQ multiplex PCR was the method, and the copy in TCRdb shows in-frame clones only, minus some. The table lists 70,000 or so clones, over 85% of them singletons. The CDR3 has 16 residues. With 4 bases clipped from V and 7 bases from J, the junction kept 14 bases outside the gene matches. Germline values: CDR1 SGHRS, CDR2 YFSETQ. Specimen: CD4+ T cells from blood, collected before liver transplant. This sequence was found in a human donor who received a liver transplant. The V call is TRBV5-1, the J call TRBJ2-1; 7 nucleotides agree with TRBD2. As DNA, the CDR3 is TGCGCCAGCAGCCCCCCCCAGAGACTAGCAGTGAATGAGCAGTTCTTC. Protein: CASSPPQRLAVNEQFF.